This T cell receptor (beta chain) was sequenced during a study of blood T cell repertoires in COVID-19. Across the whole study: The cDNA or gDNA used as material had been derived from T cells, B-cell-depleted T cells, or PBMCs.

From germline, CDR1 is SGHTA and CDR2 FQGNSA. With 3 bases clipped from V and 5 bases from J, the junction kept 3 bases outside the gene matches. This CDR3 region has 14 residues. Donors in Cohort 3 who had recovered were those with two negative PCRs, healthcare professional clearance, or resolution of their symptoms. Sequencing was performed with immunoSEQ multiplex PCR; in TCRdb, only in-frame clones are kept and a portion is missing. This table has 500,000 or so clones, approximately 90% appearing once. The source of this sequence is a woman under 30 who had recovered from COVID-19. The sequencing sample was made of PBMCs or T cells enriched from blood (not recorded which). The chain has TRBV7-2 and TRBJ1-5; 8 bases fit TRBD1. CDR3 DNA sequence: TGTGCCAGCAGCTTGGGACAGGTCGATCAGCCCCAGCATTTT. Translated, it gives CASSLGQVDQPQHF.